What follows is one T cell receptor (beta chain) and its context. Its target is not known. Extracted from the samples, RNA was reverse transcribed into cDNA to serve as the sequencing template. Using immunoSEQ multiplex PCR, the repertoire was profiled, and TCRdb retains in-frame clones only, with some absent. Of 95,000 to 100,000 clones listed, approximately 60% are singletons. Specified treatment: oral pan-JAK inhibitor, 5-10 mg twice daily. Those with alopecia areata gave lesional scalp punch biopsies and peripheral blood. This CDR3 spans 17 amino acids. V was pared by 0 bases and J by 6 bases, with 8 bases of the junction left unmatched. Germline V lookup: CDR1 MGHRA, CDR2 YSYEKL. These data are taken from a study of CD8+ T cells in alopecia areata. General observations from the study: Resident alphabeta T-cell populations of normal skin are likewise subject to sequencing in scalp samples. Normal scalp showed lower clonality than lesional scalp, especially alopecia totalis/universalis. In scalp and blood during tofacitinib, many expanded lesional clones persisted.

This specimen was CD8+ T cells sorted from blood, taken at week 4, from a patient treated with tofacitinib. The chain is built from TRBV4-1 and TRBJ2-1; 10 bases agree with TRBD2. The receptor comes from a human donor with alopecia areata. The CDR3 protein is CASSQEPSGRLFNEQFF. CDR3 in DNA: TGCGCCAGCAGCCAAGAGCCTAGCGGGAGACTTTTCAATGAGCAGTTCTTC.